This T cell receptor beta chain was sequenced in a study of blood T cells in healthy people across ages. Study-wide points: Donors of long life had a larger count of naive CD4+ cells and greater diversity than aged donors. Expanded clonotype changes were possibly confounded by unknown donor CMV status.

This clonotype showed up just a few times. Its antigen is still unknown. The use of a sample-barcoded 5' primer and a J-beta primer mix characterized a second PCR of about 7 to 12 cycles. TCRdb processed the 5' RACE reads anew with MiXCR; each CDR3 protein has one entry. The sample includes hundreds of thousands of distinct CDR3 sequences, around 20% seen only once; the top ten take under 4%. Caucasian, healthy and from Russia, the donors were aged between roughly 6 and 95. Every participating donor contributed about 10 milliliters of peripheral blood through a draw. Germline V CDR1 and CDR2: LNHDA, SQIVND (reference sequence). The CDR3 is 15 amino acids. V trimming: 6 bases; J trimming: 6 bases; junction bases outside the gene matches: 13.

Specimen: blood. The receptor was isolated from a man between 70 and 80 years old in good health. V and J are TRBV19 and TRBJ1-1, with 7 bases fitting TRBD1. The CDR3 sequence: CASRPNRGQDPEAFF. The CDR3 bases are TGTGCCAGTAGACCTAACAGGGGACAAGATCCTGAAGCTTTCTTT. The entire variable domain, with the rest obtained from reference TRBV19 and TRBJ1-1, is as follows: DGGITQSPKYLFRKEGQNVTLSCEQNLNHDAMYWYRQDPGQGLRLIYYSQIVNDFQKGDIAEGYSVSREKKESFPLTVTSAQKNPTAFYLCASRPNRGQDPEAFFGQGTRLTVV.